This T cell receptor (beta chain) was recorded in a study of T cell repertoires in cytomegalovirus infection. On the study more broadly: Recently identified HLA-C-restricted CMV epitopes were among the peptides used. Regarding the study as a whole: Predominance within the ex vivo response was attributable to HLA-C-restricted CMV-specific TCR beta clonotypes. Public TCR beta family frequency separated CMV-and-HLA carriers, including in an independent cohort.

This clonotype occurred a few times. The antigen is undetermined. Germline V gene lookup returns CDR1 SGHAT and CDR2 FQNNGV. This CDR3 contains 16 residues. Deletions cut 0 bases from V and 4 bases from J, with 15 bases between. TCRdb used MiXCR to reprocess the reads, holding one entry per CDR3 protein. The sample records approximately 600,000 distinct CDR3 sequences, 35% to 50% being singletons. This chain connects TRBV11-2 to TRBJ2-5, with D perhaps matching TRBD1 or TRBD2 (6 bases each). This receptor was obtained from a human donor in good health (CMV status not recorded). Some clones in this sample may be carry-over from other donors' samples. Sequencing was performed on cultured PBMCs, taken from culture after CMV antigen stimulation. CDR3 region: CASSLDPFGGGETQYF. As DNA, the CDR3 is TGTGCCAGCAGCTTAGACCCGTTCGGGGGCGGAGAGACCCAGTACTTC.